A selection of T cell receptor beta chains follows, all from one sample in a study of blood T cell repertoires in COVID-19. The protocol was immunoSEQ multiplex PCR, while the TCRdb copy is restricted to in-frame clones and leaves out a portion. The data show about 230,000 clones, more than 75% seen once. Sequenced input: peripheral blood. The receptors come from a man aged 40-50 years with acute or convalescent COVID-19. Each CDR3 is given with its conserved first and last residue. Fields, in order: V gene, clone size, CDR3 protein. A row's size may be missing; if present it is once, few, many or a size class.

>TRBV10-3|.
CAIRDSTNQPQHF
>TRBV5-1|.
CASTRTANTGELFF
>TRBV25-1|once
CASPRCGSPLHF
>TRBV4-2|.
CASSQEDSLNTEAFF
>TRBV10-3|.
CAISGQDYGYTF
>TRBV9|few
CASSLGQGNQPQHF
>TRBV27|.
CASSSNEKLFF
>TRBV30|once
CAWSRGDRGDNSPLHF
>TRBV2|.
CARPKTGNDSSNQPQHF
>TRBV11-3|.
CASSPDRGRADTQYF
>TRBV7-2|.
CASSSDTGELFF
>TRBV5-1|.
CASSLSSSYEQYF
>TRBV10-3|.
CATTGQGTDTQYF
>TRBV6-5|.
CASKSTAYNSPLHF
>TRBV13|once
CASSSYGAEQYF
>TRBV9|.
CASSRDSSTGYTF
>TRBV4-3|once
CASSSSRGNSYEQYF
>TRBV11-2|.
CASSLDPGLGTEAFF
>TRBV7-9|few
CASSPYGGSDTQYF
>TRBV19|.
CASRRGAEGRQNTEAFF
>TRBV2|.
CASSAQGSYTEAFF
>TRBV18|.
CASSPRTGENYGYTF
>TRBV6-4|.
CASTHRRGPQHF
>TRBV28|once
CASSFRGWNGYTF
>TRBV13|.
CASSLVADPSGEQYF
>TRBV7-7|.
CASSPGRVGSSPLHF
>TRBV7-9|once
CASSQMTGDYGYTF
>TRBV7-8|.
CASSLPQGHTGELFF
>TRBV12-3/TRBV12-4|.
CASSTGTGHGYTF
>TRBV6-5|once
CASGLYSNQPQHF
>TRBV24-1|.
CATSDGRTDYSPLHF
>TRBV19|.
CASSAGIGQMINYGYTF
>TRBV7-9|.
CASSAQGVNTEAFF
>TRBV6-4|.
CASGGQQNYGYTF
>TRBV29-1|.
CSAATGKNTEAFF
>TRBV9|.
CASSWTGNEQFF
>TRBV7-8|.
CASSRGGGNTIYF